These 31 T cell receptor beta chains came from one sample sequenced in a study of T cell repertoires in cytomegalovirus infection. TCRdb reprocessed the reads with MiXCR, giving one entry per CDR3 protein. The repertoire holds more than 400,000 distinct CDR3 sequences, about a quarter seen once, with around 14% in the top ten. The specimen sequenced was PBMCs. These receptors all stem from a human donor in good health (CMV status not recorded). Some clones in this sample may be carry-over from other donors' samples.

The gene calls are TRBV27 and TRBJ2-5, with 7 bases matching TRBD2. The V and J ends lost 3 bases and 4 bases, in that order; junction bases with no gene match: 14. The CDR3 extends over 17 amino acids. CDR1 is MNHEY and CDR2 is SMNVEV in the germline V gene (reference sequence). CDR3 residues: CASSFGREEGFRETQYF. The CDR3 nucleotides read TGTGCCAGCAGTTTCGGACGGGAGGAAGGGTTTCGAGAGACCCAGTACTTC.

V gene TRBV5-4 combines with J gene TRBJ1-1, with D uncertain. Trimming removed 2 bases at V and 1 base at J, with 9 bases between. This CDR3 spans 14 amino acids. From germline, CDR1 is SGHNT and CDR2 YYREEE (reference sequence). The CDR3: CASSFTTANTEAFF. The CDR3 region has the DNA TGTGCCAGCAGCTTTACTACAGCGAACACTGAAGCTTTCTTT.

This chain joins TRBV6-2 or TRBV6-3 and TRBJ1-2, with D tentatively TRBD1 (5 bases). This CDR3 is built from 15 residues. V shed 4 bases and J shed 1 base, with 13 bases lying between them. Germline V gene lookup returns CDR1 MNHEY and CDR2 SVGEGT. CDR3 amino acids: CASSSTGTVNYGYTF. Written as DNA, the CDR3 is TGTGCCAGCAGTTCGACCGGGACGGTTAACTATGGCTACACCTTC.

This clonotype was observed a handful of times. V is TRBV6-2 or TRBV6-3 and J is TRBJ2-5, with TRBD2 matching over 7 bases. Germline V gene sequence: CDR1 MNHEY, CDR2 SVGEGT. CDR3 length: 15 residues. The trim removed 8 bases at V and 5 bases at J, leaving 14 bases unmatched. CDR3 residues: CASAAGASFGETQYF. The CDR3 DNA reads TGTGCCAGCGCCGCGGGAGCTTCTTTTGGGGAGACCCAGTACTTC.

The chain joins TRBV11-1 to TRBJ2-2; possible D gene TRBD2, 6 bases. Germline assignment: CDR1 SGHAT and CDR2 FQDESV (reference sequence). The length of the CDR3 is 13 residues. Trimming took off 2 bases at V and 10 bases at J, with 11 bases between the two ends. The CDR3 region is CASSLRERVELFF. The CDR3 coding sequence is TGTGCCAGCAGCTTACGAGAGCGGGTGGAGCTGTTTTTT.

This clonotype was picked up a small number of times. The chain employs TRBV20-1 and TRBJ2-3, with 11 positions matching TRBD2. The germline V gene encodes CDR1 DFQATT and CDR2 SNEGSKA (reference sequence). V shed 5 bases and J 4 bases; nucleotides not matched to a gene: 8. The CDR3 is made up of 15 amino acids. The CDR3 here is CSAPILAGGADTQYF. Written as DNA, the CDR3 is TGCAGTGCTCCAATTCTAGCGGGAGGAGCAGATACGCAGTATTTT.

This clonotype has only a few counts. This chain joins TRBV2 and TRBJ2-6; no definite D call. V was pared by 3 bases and J by 3 bases, with 6 bases between. The CDR3 is made up of 14 amino acids. In germline, CDR1 is SNHLY, CDR2 FYNNEI. CDR3 nucleotide sequence: TGTGCCAGCAGTGAGGCCCGTGGGGCCAACGTCCTGACTTTC. It translates to CASSEARGANVLTF. Full variable domain (rest looked up from reference TRBV2 and TRBJ2-6): EPEVTQTPSHQVTQMGQEVILRCVPISNHLYFYWYRQILGQKVEFLVSFYNNEISEKSEIFDDQFSVERPDGSNFTLKIRSTKLEDSAMYFCASSEARGANVLTFGAGSRLTVL.

The chain joins TRBV27 to TRBJ2-1; the match to TRBD2 covers 14 bases. Trimming removed 7 bases from V and 9 bases from J; junction bases left unmatched: 5. Germline V lookup: CDR1 MNHEY, CDR2 SMNVEV (reference sequence). The CDR3 is 14 residues long. CDR3 sequence: CASTQGLAGVEQFF. CDR3 nucleotide sequence: TGTGCCAGCACCCAGGGACTAGCGGGAGTTGAGCAGTTCTTC.

In its sample, this clonotype was seen a few times. The chain combines TRBV30 with TRBJ1-1; 7 bases line up with TRBD1. Germline CDR1 and CDR2: GTSNPN and SVGIG (reference sequence). With 7 bases clipped from V and 1 base from J, the junction kept 6 bases outside the gene matches. The length of the CDR3 is 13 residues. CDR3 in amino acids: CAYQDRANTEAFF. CDR3 DNA sequence: TGTGCCTACCAAGACAGGGCGAACACTGAAGCTTTCTTT.

The chain joins TRBV12-3 or TRBV12-4 to TRBJ2-6; unclear D gene. Between the trimmed V and J ends, which lost 1 base and 8 bases, there was a span of 9 bases. The CDR3 runs to 14 residues. CDR3 amino acids: CASSLVGSTNVLTF. CDR3 nucleotide sequence: TGTGCCAGCAGTTTAGTAGGTTCGACCAACGTCCTGACTTTC.

This clonotype was observed a handful of times. The chain joins TRBV5-4 to TRBJ2-5; 8 bases agree with TRBD2. Germline CDR1 is SGHNT and CDR2 is YYREEE (reference sequence). This CDR3 has 15 residues. V lost 6 bases and J lost 2; bases outside the gene matches: 9. This chain's CDR3 is CASIVSGKGQETQYF. Written as DNA, the CDR3 is TGTGCCAGCATCGTTAGCGGGAAGGGACAAGAGACCCAGTACTTC.

This clonotype was counted between two and nine times. The chain uses TRBV2 and TRBJ2-7; the D gene is possibly TRBD1 (5 bases). With 4 bases removed from V and 2 bases from J, the gap between germline ends came to 9 bases. The length of the CDR3 is 13 residues. Germline CDR1 SNHLY, CDR2 FYNNEI. The DNA for the CDR3 is TGTGCCAGCAGTGCGGCCAGGGCCTACGAGCAGTACTTC. Amino acid sequence: CASSAARAYEQYF.

The table lists this clonotype with a few counts. The chain recombines TRBV7-2 with TRBJ1-4; D might be TRBD1 (6 bases). V lost 6 bases to trimming and J lost 2 bases, with 10 bases between them. The CDR3 extends over 14 amino acids. Germline lookup yields CDR1 SGHTA and CDR2 FQGNSA. This CDR3 is CASRGTPTNEKLFF. Written as DNA, the CDR3 is TGTGCCAGCAGGGGGACACCGACTAATGAAAAACTGTTTTTT.

The V gene is TRBV5-5, the J gene TRBJ2-1; D not certain. The CDR3 is 12 amino acids. Germline V CDR1 and CDR2: SGHKS, YYEKEE (reference sequence). V was pared by 2 bases and J by 7 bases, with 7 bases between. Written as DNA, the CDR3 is TGTGCCAGCAGCTTTCCAGCTAATGAGCAGTTCTTC. This codes for CASSFPANEQFF.

V is TRBV25-1 and J is TRBJ2-2; TRBD1 is a possible D gene (5 bases). Germline CDR1 reads MGHDK; CDR2 reads SYGVNS. Trimming took 4 bases from V and 0 from J, leaving 9 bases between them. This CDR3 is 15 amino acids long. CDR3 sequence: CASSGRTSNTGELFF. CDR3 in DNA: TGTGCCAGCAGTGGCCGGACATCGAACACCGGGGAGCTGTTTTTT.

This clonotype was detected ten times or more. The chain uses TRBV7-2 and TRBJ1-4; 8 bases are shared with TRBD1. The ends lost 3 bases at V and 5 bases at J; junction bases unmatched: 5. Germline V gene lookup returns CDR1 SGHTA and CDR2 FQGNSA. The CDR3 has 15 amino acids. CDR3 DNA: TGTGCCAGCAGCTTCCTAAACAGGGGGAATGAAAAACTGTTTTTT. Amino acids: CASSFLNRGNEKLFF.

The chain is built from TRBV28 and TRBJ1-6, with a weak D call TRBD1 (5 bases). The germline gives CDR1 MDHEN, CDR2 SYDVKM. Trimming took 2 bases from V and 12 from J, leaving 17 bases between them. The CDR3 runs to 15 residues. CDR3 DNA: TGTGCCAGCAGTTTACCGCTCCTCGTGGGGGGACCCCTCCACTTT. Translation gives CASSLPLLVGGPLHF.

The sample holds a few counts of this clonotype. The V call is TRBV30, the J call TRBJ2-5, with D possibly TRBD1 on 5 matching bases. Trimming pared 3 bases from V and 1 base from J, leaving 6 bases between. The CDR3 runs to 12 residues. Germline V CDR1 and CDR2: GTSNPN, SVGIG (reference sequence). The CDR3 bases are TGTGCCTGGAGGACAGCCCAAGAGACCCAGTACTTC. It yields the protein CAWRTAQETQYF.

At least ten counts were recorded for this clonotype. The V call is TRBV7-2, the J call TRBJ2-3; D assignment may be TRBD1 or TRBD2 (5 bases each). This CDR3 has 14 amino acids. The V end was cut by 6 bases, the J end by 7 bases, with 17 bases between. Germline CDR1 and CDR2: SGHTA and FQGNSA. In DNA, the CDR3 is TGTGCCAGCAGTTTCGGGGCGGCGTCTAATACGCAGTATTTT. It translates to CASSFGAASNTQYF.

This clonotype occurred many times. The V and J genes are TRBV10-3 and TRBJ2-1; no firm D call. The CDR3 covers 11 residues. Trimming stripped 0 bases from V and 10 bases from J, with 4 bases between. Germline V gives CDR1 ENHRY, CDR2 SYGVKD. CDR3 protein: CAISESWEQFF. The CDR3 nucleotides read TGTGCCATCAGTGAGTCCTGGGAGCAGTTCTTC.

The chain recombines TRBV27 with TRBJ2-1; 10 nucleotides match TRBD2. V lost 5 bases to trimming and J lost 7 bases; unmatched junction nucleotides: 5. The germline V gene encodes CDR1 MNHEY and CDR2 SMNVEV (reference sequence). The CDR3 is 14 residues long. This CDR3 is CASSNSGRVNEQFF. CDR3 DNA: TGTGCCAGCAGTAACAGCGGGAGGGTGAATGAGCAGTTCTTC.

In this sample, this clonotype turned up a few times. The genes are TRBV7-2 and TRBJ2-7; D is possibly TRBD1 or TRBD2 (5 bases each). This CDR3 comprises 19 residues. CDR1 SGHTA and CDR2 FQGNSA come from the germline V gene. With 1 base removed from V and 7 bases from J, the gap between germline ends came to 29 bases. The CDR3 DNA reads as TGTGCCAGCAGCTTAGGGGACCCTGGGGCCGCAAATGGGTTGAGGGAGCAGTACTTC. Amino acid sequence: CASSLGDPGAANGLREQYF.

This clonotype has ten or more counts. The junction departs from the called germline gene at one end, perhaps through a read error. This chain connects TRBV6-5 to TRBJ1-1; tentative D call: TRBD1 (5 bases). Germline V gene lookup returns CDR1 MNHEY and CDR2 SVGAGI. The CDR3 has 16 amino acids. The CDR3 DNA is TGTGCCAGCAGTTATGGAGTGGGAGTTGTGGACACCGAAGCTTTCTTT. This gives the protein CASSYGVGVVDTEAFF.

V and J are TRBV30 and TRBJ1-5; D unresolved. From germline, CDR1 is GTSNPN and CDR2 SVGIG (reference sequence). There are 13 residues in the CDR3. Trimming left V 1 base short and J 6 bases short, with 10 bases between. For the CDR3, the DNA is TGTGCCTGGAGTGCTGGGGTAGGTCAGCCCCAGCATTTT. Translation: CAWSAGVGQPQHF.

The chain recombines TRBV12-3 or TRBV12-4 with TRBJ1-5; D uncertain. This CDR3 spans 12 amino acids. V gave up 8 bases and J gave up 3 bases, with 8 bases separating them. CDR3 loop: CASRSPNQPQHF. The CDR3 DNA follows: TGTGCCAGCCGATCCCCCAATCAGCCCCAGCATTTT.

This clonotype was seen a handful of times. The genes are TRBV7-8 and TRBJ2-3; 9 bases agree with TRBD2. After removal of 5 bases from V and 5 bases from J, the junction contained 14 bases not matched to a gene. This CDR3 contains 17 residues. Per germline, CDR1 SGHVS and CDR2 FQNEAQ. CDR3 in amino acids: CASSLLAREGWIDTQYF. CDR3 in DNA: TGTGCCAGCAGCCTGCTAGCGCGGGAGGGTTGGATAGATACGCAGTATTTT.

This clonotype was observed many times. The rearrangement joins TRBV11-3 to TRBJ1-1, with a possible D match to TRBD1 (5 bases). The germline CDR1 and CDR2 sequences are SGHNT and YENEEA. V shed 4 bases and J shed 8 bases, with 11 bases lying between them. This CDR3 has 12 amino acids. CDR3 in DNA: TGTGCCAGCAGCTCCCGTAGGGGAGAAGCTTTCTTT. As protein: CASSSRRGEAFF.

This clonotype was counted only a few times. The chain links TRBV6-5 to TRBJ2-7, with 11 bases matching TRBD2. Unmatched junction bases numbered 5, after V lost 5 bases and J lost 2 bases. The germline gives CDR1 MNHEY, CDR2 SVGAGI. This CDR3 is 15 amino acids long. The CDR3 DNA is TGTGCCAGCAGTGCCGGGACTAGCGGAACCTACGAGCAGTACTTC. Translated, it gives CASSAGTSGTYEQYF.

This clonotype has just a few counts. The genes are TRBV11-3 and TRBJ2-4, with D hard to call. The germline V gene encodes CDR1 SGHNT and CDR2 YENEEA. This CDR3 is built from 13 residues. The V end was cut by 3 bases, the J end by 9 bases, with 12 bases between. CDR3 bases: TGTGCCAGCAGCTTCCCCACTACCGGCATTCAGTACTTC. Its protein product is CASSFPTTGIQYF.

The chain carries TRBV4-3 and TRBJ2-3; D is unresolved. V lost 1 base and J 0 bases, leaving 17 bases between the germline ends. The CDR3 spans 18 residues. Germline-derived CDR1 and CDR2 are LGHNA and YSLEER. CDR3 loop: CASSQGDPGQTSTDTQYF. CDR3 DNA sequence: TGCGCCAGCAGCCAAGGTGACCCAGGTCAAACTAGCACAGATACGCAGTATTTT.

This chain connects TRBV6-2 or TRBV6-3 to TRBJ2-7; the match to TRBD1 covers 8 bases. The J segment lost 6 bases and the V segment lost 4 bases, leaving 14 bases of the junction unmatched. Germline V lookup: CDR1 MNHEY, CDR2 SVGEGT. This CDR3 comprises 16 residues. CDR3 loop: CASSFGPGQVDSEQYF. The CDR3, as DNA: TGTGCCAGCAGTTTCGGCCCGGGACAGGTGGATTCCGAGCAGTACTTC.